What follows are 30 T cell receptor beta chains derived from one specimen sequenced in a study of cytomegalovirus exposure and HLA in healthy donors. A multiplex PCR was run with 60 Vbeta primers and 13 Jbeta primers. Clones were sequenced by immunoSEQ multiplex PCR, and TCRdb holds only the in-frame ones, with some missing. The sample has almost 200,000 clones; 79% are singletons. Sequenced input: PBMCs. These receptors were taken from a woman aged 25 to 39 in good health and CMV-seropositive.

The rearrangement links TRBV5-1 to TRBJ2-7; 8 bases are a match to TRBD1. With V trimmed by 4 bases and J by 2 bases, 2 bases remained unmatched. Germline CDR1 SGHRS, CDR2 YFSETQ. The CDR3 loop spans 13 amino acids. CDR3 sequence: CASSRDRPYEQYF. The CDR3 DNA reads TGCGCCAGCAGCCGGGACAGGCCCTACGAGCAGTACTTC. Together with reference TRBV5-1 and TRBJ2-7, the CDR3 gives the full variable domain: KAGVTQTPRYLIKTRGQQVTLSCSPISGHRSVSWYQQTPGQGLQFLFEYFSETQRNKGNFPGRFSGRQFSNSRSEMNVSTLELGDSALYLCASSRDRPYEQYFGPGTRLTVT.

The rearrangement links TRBV6-1 to TRBJ2-2, with D tentatively TRBD1 (6 bases). The V and J ends lost 2 bases and 1 base respectively, with 8 bases between them. From germline, CDR1 is MNHNS and CDR2 SASEGT. CDR3 length: 15 residues. The CDR3 DNA follows: TGTGCCAGCAGTGAACAAGGGGGGAACACCGGGGAGCTGTTTTTT. Translated: CASSEQGGNTGELFF.

The chain joins TRBV5-4 to TRBJ2-7, with 7 bases aligning to TRBD1. CDR3 length: 12 amino acids. In germline, CDR1 is SGHNT, CDR2 YYREEE (reference sequence). V shed 4 bases and J 11 bases; nucleotides not matched to a gene: 9. The CDR3 reads CASSVGVGQEYF. CDR3 DNA sequence: TGTGCCAGCAGCGTTGGGGTCGGACAGGAGTACTTC.

V usage is TRBV6-1 and J usage is TRBJ2-2; tentatively, D is TRBD1 (6 bases). Per germline, CDR1 MNHNS and CDR2 SASEGT. The germline V and J ends were trimmed by 11 bases and 4 bases, with 17 bases remaining between them. The CDR3 covers 14 residues. Written as DNA, the CDR3 is TGTGCCTGCTTAGGGACAATGAGCACCGGGGAGCTGTTTTTT. Translation: CACLGTMSTGELFF.

The V call is TRBV10-2, the J call TRBJ1-1; D is unclear. Germline V lookup: CDR1 WSHSY, CDR2 SAAADI. This CDR3 has 11 amino acids. Between the trimmed V and J ends, which lost 6 bases and 3 bases, there was a span of 5 bases. The CDR3: CASSGDTEAFF. The CDR3 DNA sequence: TGCGCCAGCAGCGGGGACACTGAAGCTTTCTTT.

The gene calls are TRBV6-5 and TRBJ1-2, with a tentative D call TRBD1 (6 bases). V lost 8 bases and J lost 4, with 20 bases in between. CDR1 is MNHEY and CDR2 is SVGAGI in the germline V gene. This CDR3 has 15 residues. This CDR3 reads CASGLAGAKPYGYTF. In nucleotides, the CDR3 is TGTGCCAGCGGATTGGCGGGGGCGAAACCCTATGGCTACACCTTC.

The V and J genes are TRBV2 and TRBJ1-2; D unresolved. V lost 8 bases and J 4 bases, leaving 11 bases between the germline ends. The CDR3 is 12 residues long. Germline V gives CDR1 SNHLY, CDR2 FYNNEI. The CDR3 nucleotides read TGTGCCAGCTTATTGAGCCGCTATGGCTACACCTTC. This gives the protein CASLLSRYGYTF.

The chain uses TRBV30 and TRBJ1-5; D uncertain. The V end was cut by 0 bases, the J end by 5 bases, with 8 bases between. The CDR3 spans 13 residues. In germline, CDR1 is GTSNPN, CDR2 SVGIG (reference sequence). CDR3: CAWSVAEDQPQHF. The CDR3 nucleotides read TGTGCCTGGAGTGTGGCGGAGGATCAGCCCCAGCATTTT.

The V call is TRBV9, the J call TRBJ2-2; 11 bases are a match to TRBD2. The CDR3 is made up of 16 amino acids. The ends lost 4 bases at V and 5 bases at J; junction bases unmatched: 7. Germline V CDR1 and CDR2: SGDLS, YYNGEE. In nucleotides, the CDR3 is TGTGCCAGCAGCTCTTCTAGCGGGGGGTGGACCGGGGAGCTGTTTTTT. Protein: CASSSSSGGWTGELFF.

V and J are TRBV7-2 and TRBJ2-1, with 14 bases lining up with TRBD2. V lost 5 bases, J lost 9 bases, and 9 bases stayed unmatched. The germline V gene encodes CDR1 SGHTA and CDR2 FQGNSA. CDR3 length equals 16 residues. The CDR3: CASSGPGLAGVGEQFF. The CDR3 DNA follows: TGTGCCAGCAGCGGCCCGGGACTAGCGGGAGTCGGTGAGCAGTTCTTC.

V gene TRBV4-1 combines with J gene TRBJ2-7; 7 bases agree with TRBD2. Germline V gene data show CDR1 as MGHRA and CDR2 as YSYEKL. The CDR3 is made up of 13 amino acids. The V segment lost 1 base and the J segment 5 bases; nucleotides outside the gene matches: 2. CDR3 sequence (DNA): TGCGCCAGCAGCCAAGGGGGGGGGAACGAGCAGTACTTC. Protein sequence: CASSQGGGNEQYF.

This clone turned up a few times. The chain is built from TRBV27 and TRBJ2-7; the D is unclear. The CDR3 is made up of 14 amino acids. Germline CDR1 reads MNHEY; CDR2 reads SMNVEV (reference sequence). Deletions cut 2 bases from V and 2 bases from J, with 10 bases between. For the CDR3, the DNA is TGTGCCAGCAGTTTAGGGCCGAGAACCTACGAGCAGTACTTC. It is translated as CASSLGPRTYEQYF.

In this sample, this clone turned up a few times. The chain recombines TRBV5-5 with TRBJ2-7, with TRBD2 matching over 8 bases. Germline CDR1 and CDR2: SGHKS and YYEKEE (reference sequence). V was pared by 3 bases and J by 5 bases, with 7 bases of the junction left unmatched. CDR3 length: 14 amino acids. In DNA, the CDR3 is TGTGCCAGCAGCTCGGGACTAGAACTAAACGAGCAGTACTTC. Translating it yields CASSSGLELNEQYF.

A remark on this clone: In the same sample, other DNA sequences code for this CDR3. The rearrangement uses TRBV7-2 and TRBJ2-2; TRBD1 matches at 9 bases. Germline loops: CDR1 SGHTA, CDR2 FQGNSA. The length of the CDR3 is 15 residues. The V and J ends lost 5 bases and 2 bases, in that order; junction bases with no gene match: 3. CDR3 bases: TGTGCCAGCAGCCCCACAGGGGGCAACACCGGGGAGCTGTTTTTT. It yields the protein CASSPTGGNTGELFF.

This CDR3 reads CASSEARLATYEQYF. The DNA of the CDR3 is TGTGCCAGCAGTGAAGCGCGACTAGCCACCTACGAGCAGTACTTC. The rearrangement links TRBV6-1 to TRBJ2-7, with 7 bases aligning to TRBD2. Germline CDR1 and CDR2: MNHNS and SASEGT. The CDR3 has 15 amino acids. Trimming took 0 bases from V and 2 from J; bases not matched to a gene: 4.

This rearrangement joins TRBV7-6 to TRBJ2-1, with a tentative D call TRBD2 (7 bases). Germline V gene data show CDR1 as SGHVS and CDR2 as FNYEAQ. The CDR3 is 13 residues long. Trimming left V 8 bases short and J 7 bases short, with 15 bases between. CDR3 DNA: TGTGCCAGCGGGGGGCGGGGGAGAAATGAGCAGTTCTTC. Translation: CASGGRGRNEQFF.

This chain uses TRBV27 with TRBJ1-3, with a weak D call TRBD1 (5 bases). The CDR3 is 16 residues long. Germline V gene sequence: CDR1 MNHEY, CDR2 SMNVEV (reference sequence). Trimming pared 5 bases from V and 0 bases from J, leaving 14 bases between. DNA for the CDR3: TGTGCCAGCAGTCCTACGACAGAAACCTCTGGAAACACCATATATTTT. This sequence encodes CASSPTTETSGNTIYF.

This clone was found a few times. The rearrangement links TRBV9 to TRBJ2-3; 14 positions agree with TRBD2. Trimming removed 3 bases from V and 2 bases from J; junction bases left unmatched: 2. Germline V gives CDR1 SGDLS, CDR2 YYNGEE. The CDR3 has 16 residues. CDR3 bases: TGTGCCAGCAGCGAGGGACTAGCGGGGGCCACAGATACGCAGTATTTT. Translating gives CASSEGLAGATDTQYF. Complete variable domain (other parts from reference TRBV9 and TRBJ2-3): DSGVTQTPKHLITATGQRVTLRCSPRSGDLSVYWYQQSLDQGLQFLIQYYNGEERAKGNILERFSAQQFPDLHSELNLSSLELGDSALYFCASSEGLAGATDTQYFGPGTRLTVL.

The chain links TRBV5-4 to TRBJ2-2, with D tentatively TRBD1 (6 bases). The CDR3 extends over 13 amino acids. Germline CDR1 reads SGHNT; CDR2 reads YYREEE (reference sequence). With 9 bases removed from V and 0 bases from J, the gap between germline ends came to 9 bases. The CDR3 reads CATRTANTGELFF. CDR3 coding DNA: TGTGCCACCAGGACAGCGAACACCGGGGAGCTGTTTTTT.

The CDR3: CASGFFGGYGYTF. The CDR3 coding sequence is TGTGCTAGTGGTTTCTTCGGTGGCTATGGCTACACCTTC. This chain uses TRBV12-5 with TRBJ1-2; D not certain. Germline V lookup: CDR1 LGHNT, CDR2 FRNRAP. This CDR3 contains 13 residues. V was trimmed by 3 bases and J by 4 bases, leaving 9 bases between them.

V usage is TRBV11-2 and J usage is TRBJ2-5; 14 positions agree with TRBD2. CDR3 length equals 15 residues. Per the germline V gene, CDR1 is SGHAT and CDR2 is FQNNGV. The ends lost 5 bases at V and 5 bases at J; junction bases unmatched: 4. In nucleotides, the CDR3 is TGTGCCAGCAGCCTGGGACTAGCGGGGGTGGAGACCCAGTACTTC. Translating it yields CASSLGLAGVETQYF.

The chain employs TRBV18 and TRBJ2-1; tentative D call: TRBD2 (5 bases). Germline lookup yields CDR1 KGHSH and CDR2 LQKENI. Trimming stripped 3 bases from V and 0 bases from J, with 6 bases between. The CDR3 runs 14 residues. The CDR3 region has the DNA TGTGCCAGCTCACCGGGGAGCTCCTACAATGAGCAGTTCTTC. This codes for CASSPGSSYNEQFF.

This clone was counted a single time. The chain couples TRBV6-6 to TRBJ2-1; TRBD2 matches 8 bases. The CDR3 covers 15 residues. Per the germline V gene, CDR1 is MNHNY and CDR2 is SVGAGI (reference sequence). Unmatched junction bases numbered 11, after V lost 6 bases and J lost 7 bases. The CDR3 sequence: CASSKRGGLGNEQFF. DNA for the CDR3: TGTGCCAGCAGCAAACGGGGGGGCCTAGGAAATGAGCAGTTCTTC.

V gene TRBV9 combines with J gene TRBJ1-2; 9 bases line up with TRBD1. Germline lookup yields CDR1 SGDLS and CDR2 YYNGEE. With 3 bases clipped from V and 7 bases from J, the junction kept 13 bases outside the gene matches. The CDR3 spans 16 residues. The CDR3 protein is CASSGPDVQGAGGYTF. For the CDR3, the DNA is TGTGCCAGCAGCGGTCCAGATGTACAGGGGGCCGGTGGCTACACCTTC.

This clone was recorded a few times. The genes are TRBV4-2 and TRBJ2-1, with 13 bases that match TRBD2. V dropped 2 bases and J dropped 7; count of bases not matched to a gene: 2. CDR3 length equals 15 residues. The germline gives CDR1 LGHNA, CDR2 YNFKEQ. The CDR3 reads CASSQTSGGVNEQFF. DNA for the CDR3: TGTGCCAGCAGCCAAACTAGCGGGGGGGTTAATGAGCAGTTCTTC.

The genes are TRBV19 and TRBJ2-5, with TRBD1 identical over 9 bases. The J call could be wrong; TRBJ2-7 is a better fit for the DNA end. CDR1 is LNHDA and CDR2 is SQIVND in the germline V gene (reference sequence). The CDR3 is 15 amino acids. This CDR3 is CASSIPTGGSYEQYF. The CDR3, as DNA: TGTGCCAGTAGTATTCCTACAGGGGGCAGCTACGAGCAGTACTTC.

The chain links TRBV4-3 to TRBJ2-7; tentatively, D is TRBD2 (7 bases). Germline CDR1 reads LGHNA; CDR2 reads YSLEER. V was pared by 0 bases and J by 4 bases, with 19 bases between. The CDR3 is made up of 17 amino acids. The CDR3 region is CASSQDWGGAGLYEQYF. CDR3 DNA: TGCGCCAGCAGCCAAGATTGGGGGGGGGCGGGTCTGTACGAGCAGTACTTC.

The V and J genes are TRBV25-1 and TRBJ2-3, with TRBD2 as a possible D gene (5 bases). The germline CDR1 and CDR2 sequences are MGHDK and SYGVNS. The CDR3 extends over 15 amino acids. Trimming took 5 bases from V and 5 from J, leaving 17 bases between them. For the CDR3, the DNA is TGTGCCAGCAGTCGAAGTGGACTCTCAAGAGATACGCAGTATTTT. It specifies CASSRSGLSRDTQYF. Using reference TRBV25-1 and TRBJ2-3 for the parts outside the CDR3, the full variable domain is EADIYQTPRYLVIGTGKKITLECSQTMGHDKMYWYQQDPGMELHLIHYSYGVNSTEKGDLSSESTVSRIRTEHFPLTLESARPSHTSQYLCASSRSGLSRDTQYFGPGTRLTVL.

The CDR3 protein is CASDRNMNTEAFF. For the CDR3, the DNA is TGTGCCAGCGACAGGAACATGAACACTGAAGCTTTCTTT. The rearrangement links TRBV28 to TRBJ1-1, with D possibly matching TRBD1 (6 bases). Germline V gene data show CDR1 as MDHEN and CDR2 as SYDVKM. The V end lost 8 bases, the J end lost 0 bases, and 10 bases lay between the germline ends. The CDR3 consists of 13 residues.

This clone appeared once. The rearrangement links TRBV29-1 to TRBJ2-3, with D tentatively TRBD2 (5 bases). The CDR3 has 14 amino acids. V was trimmed by 4 bases and J by 2 bases, leaving 13 bases between them. Germline lookup yields CDR1 SQVTM and CDR2 ANQGSEA. The CDR3 DNA is TGCAGCGTTGTCTCAGCGGCAAACACAGATACGCAGTATTTT. It translates to CSVVSAANTDTQYF.